The 32 T cell receptor beta chains below were found in one sample sequenced in a study of T cell responses to AZD1222 COVID-19 vaccine. Clones were sequenced by immunoSEQ multiplex PCR, and TCRdb holds only the in-frame ones, with some missing. In the table there are 100,000 to 120,000 clones, roughly 92% of which are singletons. The sample in question was peripheral blood, obtained 28 days after the second AZD1222 dose. The receptors originated from an adult who received the AZD1222 COVID-19 vaccine.

The chain has TRBV19 and TRBJ1-2; tentative D call: TRBD1 (5 bases). Deletions cut 3 bases from V and 4 bases from J, with 15 bases between. Germline values: CDR1 LNHDA, CDR2 SQIVND (reference sequence). The CDR3 runs to 15 residues. CDR3 region: CASSISLGGSYGYTF. The CDR3 nucleotides read TGTGCCAGTAGTATCTCTTTGGGGGGAAGCTATGGCTACACCTTC.

As for this clone: A read error may account for a junction end that differs from germline. The J gene is TRBJ1-2, the V gene TRBV3-1 (or the pseudogene TRBV3-2), with D unclear. CDR3 length equals 11 residues. Germline V gene lookup returns CDR1 LGHDT and CDR2 YNNKEL (reference sequence). CDR3 bases: TGTGCCAGCAGCCAAGGCGCGTCACCCATTTTC. It is translated as CASSQGASPIF.

This clone has more than one count but fewer than ten. This rearrangement joins TRBV27 to TRBJ2-7; D is unresolved. From germline, CDR1 is MNHEY and CDR2 SMNVEV (reference sequence). The V end was cut by 0 bases, the J end by 0 bases, with 9 bases between. CDR3 length: 15 residues. CDR3 nucleotide sequence: TGTGCCAGCAGTTTATCTGAACCACGCTCCTACGAGCAGTACTTC. Its protein product is CASSLSEPRSYEQYF.

This chain uses TRBV14 with TRBJ2-7; D is unclear. V lost 3 bases to trimming and J lost 3 bases, with 9 bases between them. This CDR3 is 13 amino acids long. CDR1 and CDR2 from the germline V gene are SGHDN and FVKESK. The CDR3 region has the DNA TGTGCCAGCAGCCACGGGTGGAGCTACGAGCAGTACTTC. Protein sequence: CASSHGWSYEQYF. The full variable domain, with the rest looked up from reference TRBV14 and TRBJ2-7, is EAGVTQFPSHSVIEKGQTVTLRCDPISGHDNLYWYRRVMGKEIKFLLHFVKESKQDESGMPNNRFLAERTGGTYSTLKVQPAELEDSGVYFCASSHGWSYEQYFGPGTRLTVT.

This sequence joins TRBV7-2 and TRBJ2-3; 11 bases map to TRBD2. Germline trimming cut 5 bases from V and 2 bases from J; bases unmatched to any gene: 3. The CDR3 loop spans 15 amino acids. Germline assignment: CDR1 SGHTA and CDR2 FQGNSA. For the CDR3, the DNA is TGTGCCAGCAGCCGGGGACTAGCGGCCACAGATACGCAGTATTTT. Its translation: CASSRGLAATDTQYF.

The CDR3: CASQDRGAYEQYF. The DNA of the CDR3 is TGTGCCAGCCAGGACAGGGGTGCTTACGAGCAGTACTTC. This rearrangement joins TRBV7-9 to TRBJ2-7; 9 bases are shared with TRBD1. Germline V gene data show CDR1 as SEHNR and CDR2 as FQNEAQ (reference sequence). The CDR3 has 13 residues. Unmatched junction bases numbered 6, after V lost 8 bases and J lost 4 bases.

V gene TRBV27 combines with J gene TRBJ2-7; D is unclear. This CDR3 has 14 amino acids. V lost 6 bases to trimming and J lost 4 bases, with 16 bases between them. Germline values: CDR1 MNHEY, CDR2 SMNVEV (reference sequence). CDR3 amino acids: CASSPNWENYEQYF. The CDR3 DNA sequence: TGTGCCAGCAGCCCTAACTGGGAAAATTACGAGCAGTACTTC.

As regards this clone: The same CDR3 is also encoded by other DNA sequences in this sample. V is TRBV4-1 and J is TRBJ2-7; no definite D call. From germline, CDR1 is MGHRA and CDR2 YSYEKL. Trimming shortened V by 3 bases and J by 2 bases, and 8 bases separated the two germline ends. The CDR3 loop spans 13 amino acids. The CDR3 bases are TGCGCCAGCAGCCAGGGCACTACCTACGAGCAGTACTTC. The encoded protein is CASSQGTTYEQYF.

The rearrangement joins TRBV9 to TRBJ2-7; TRBD1 aligns across 8 bases. The CDR3 spans 15 residues. V shed 3 bases and J 3 bases; nucleotides not matched to a gene: 8. CDR1 and CDR2 (germline): SGDLS, YYNGEE. The CDR3: CASSATGGNHYEQYF. CDR3 DNA sequence: TGTGCCAGCAGCGCCACAGGGGGGAACCACTACGAGCAGTACTTC.

The chain couples TRBV6-4 to TRBJ1-3, with 9 bases aligning to TRBD1. The CDR3 totals 19 residues. Germline CDR1 is MRHNA and CDR2 is SNTAGT. V dropped 6 bases and J dropped 0; count of bases not matched to a gene: 15. The CDR3 DNA follows: TGTGCCAGCAGGGGGGAGGGACAGGGAGGGCCCATCTCTGGAAACACCATATATTTT. It codes for CASRGEGQGGPISGNTIYF.

A note on this clone: The sample holds other DNA sequences that translate to the same CDR3. This chain joins TRBV12-3 or TRBV12-4 and TRBJ2-7; D uncertain. The CDR3 contains 11 residues. Trimming left V 6 bases short and J 2 bases short, with 5 bases between. Written as DNA, the CDR3 is TGTGCCAGCAGCTTAACCTACGAGCAGTACTTC. It codes for CASSLTYEQYF.

The V and J genes are TRBV11-1 and TRBJ2-5; a possible D gene is TRBD2 (5 bases). Trimming left V 0 bases short and J 4 bases short, with 6 bases between. CDR3 length equals 13 residues. Looked up from germline, CDR1 is SGHAT and CDR2 is FQDESV (reference sequence). CDR3 amino acids: CASSLAGGETQYF. The CDR3 coding sequence is TGTGCCAGCAGCTTAGCCGGAGGAGAGACCCAGTACTTC.

The rearrangement uses TRBV29-1 and TRBJ1-1; 9 bases are shared with TRBD1. Trimming at V came to 6 bases and at J to 3 bases, leaving 5 bases not matched to a gene. Germline-derived CDR1 and CDR2 are SQVTM and ANQGSEA. The CDR3 has 13 amino acids. The CDR3 nucleotides read TGCAGCGTGGCGGGACAGGGTTACACTGAAGCTTTCTTT. Encoded protein: CSVAGQGYTEAFF.

This chain uses TRBV3-1 (or the pseudogene TRBV3-2) with TRBJ1-1; no firm D call. Trimming removed 3 bases from V and 0 bases from J, with 8 bases in between. CDR3 size: 14 residues. The germline CDR1 and CDR2 sequences are LGHDT and YNNKEL (reference sequence). The CDR3 is CASSHRPMNTEAFF. CDR3 nucleotide sequence: TGTGCCAGCAGCCATCGACCCATGAACACTGAAGCTTTCTTT.

The genes are TRBV18 and TRBJ2-7; D is ambiguous. The germline CDR1 and CDR2 sequences are KGHSH and LQKENI. The CDR3 loop spans 14 amino acids. Trimming removed 3 bases at V and 1 base at J, with 10 bases between. The CDR3 sequence: CASSPLGTSYEQYF. The CDR3 DNA reads TGTGCCAGCTCACCCCTAGGTACATCCTACGAGCAGTACTTC.

CDR3 loop: CASSPLGAGAYEQYF. The CDR3 nucleotides are TGTGCCAGCTCACCTCTAGGGGCGGGGGCCTACGAGCAGTACTTC. The rearrangement uses TRBV18 and TRBJ2-7, with TRBD2 matching 7 bases. Trimming cost V 3 bases and J 2 bases; bases outside gene matches: 7. The CDR3 contains 15 residues. CDR1 and CDR2 (germline): KGHSH, LQKENI.

The table lists this clone with a few counts. This chain links TRBV7-2 with TRBJ2-7; D is possibly TRBD2 (6 bases). The V and J ends lost 5 bases and 4 bases respectively, with 12 bases between them. There are 13 residues in the CDR3. The germline gives CDR1 SGHTA, CDR2 FQGNSA. The CDR3 nucleotides are TGTGCCAGCAGCAGACCAGGGACTTACGAGCAGTACTTC. It translates to CASSRPGTYEQYF.

The gene calls are TRBV5-4 and TRBJ2-5; D is uncertain. The CDR3 length is 13 residues. Germline-derived CDR1 and CDR2 are SGHNT and YYREEE (reference sequence). The V and J ends lost 0 bases and 7 bases respectively, with 10 bases between them. The CDR3 region has the DNA TGTGCCAGCAGCTTGGGATTCTCCGGGACCCAGTACTTC. Translated: CASSLGFSGTQYF. Full variable domain (missing parts from reference TRBV5-4 and TRBJ2-5): ETGVTQSPTHLIKTRGQQVTLRCSSQSGHNTVSWYQQALGQGPQFIFQYYREEENGRGNFPPRFSGLQFPNYSSELNVNALELDDSALYLCASSLGFSGTQYFGPGTRLLVL.

J is TRBJ1-1 and V is TRBV6-2 or TRBV6-3, with D unresolved. The CDR3 has 16 residues. Germline CDR1 is MNHEY and CDR2 is SVGEGT. Trimming took 0 bases from V and 0 from J, leaving 11 bases between them. The CDR3 reads CASSYSRRPMNTEAFF. The CDR3 DNA reads as TGTGCCAGCAGTTACTCAAGGCGTCCCATGAACACTGAAGCTTTCTTT.

The genes are TRBV6-6 and TRBJ2-5; a possible D gene is TRBD2 (6 bases). Trimming shortened V by 5 bases and J by 3 bases, and 10 bases separated the two germline ends. Germline CDR1 is MNHNY and CDR2 is SVGAGI (reference sequence). The CDR3 is 13 residues long. The CDR3 is CASSLASEETQYF. The CDR3 DNA reads TGTGCCAGCAGTCTAGCGAGTGAAGAGACCCAGTACTTC.

The genes are TRBV6-2 or TRBV6-3 and TRBJ1-5; D is ambiguous. The V gene lost 0 bases and the J gene lost 8 bases, with 8 bases spanning the gap. Per the germline V gene, CDR1 is MNHEY and CDR2 is SVGEGT. The CDR3 has 13 residues. The CDR3 region is CASSYSFGEPQHF. The CDR3 DNA reads as TGTGCCAGCAGTTACTCGTTCGGGGAGCCCCAGCATTTT.

The chain combines TRBV28 with TRBJ2-7; 9 nucleotides match TRBD1. From germline, CDR1 is MDHEN and CDR2 SYDVKM. The CDR3 has 14 amino acids. Unmatched junction bases numbered 5, after V lost 8 bases and J lost 0 bases. CDR3 nucleotide sequence: TGTGCCAGCTTTTCGACAGGGGGCTCCTACGAGCAGTACTTC. Protein product: CASFSTGGSYEQYF.

This clone was seen only once. The chain employs TRBV4-2 and TRBJ2-5, with D perhaps matching TRBD2 (6 bases). Germline-derived CDR1 and CDR2 are LGHNA and YNFKEQ. V was clipped by 0 bases and J by 14 bases, with 13 bases between them. The CDR3 contains 12 residues. CDR3 coding DNA: TGTGCCAGCAGCCAAGAGAGGCGGGATTTTTACTTC. Translating gives CASSQERRDFYF.

This chain uses TRBV11-2 with TRBJ2-5, with 9 bases that match TRBD2. The germline V gene has CDR1 SGHAT and CDR2 FQNNGV. With V trimmed by 5 bases and J by 4 bases, 8 bases remained unmatched. The CDR3 runs to 15 residues. DNA for the CDR3: TGTGCCAGCAGCCGGCGGGGGGGCACCGGAGAGACCCAGTACTTC. Its translation is CASSRRGGTGETQYF.

The rearrangement links TRBV6-5 to TRBJ1-1, with D unclear. The CDR3 is 14 residues long. V was clipped by 7 bases and J by 1 base, with 13 bases between them. Germline values: CDR1 MNHEY, CDR2 SVGAGI. CDR3 sequence reads: CASMLGLQNTEAFF. DNA of the CDR3: TGTGCCAGCATGTTAGGACTGCAGAACACTGAAGCTTTCTTT.

The rearrangement uses TRBV4-3 and TRBJ1-6; no clear D. The CDR3 contains 13 residues. Trimming shortened V by 0 bases and J by 12 bases, and 9 bases separated the two germline ends. The germline V gene encodes CDR1 LGHNA and CDR2 YSLEER. The CDR3 loop is CASSQDTSVPLHF. Here the CDR3 DNA reads TGCGCCAGCAGCCAAGATACATCTGTACCCCTCCACTTT.

V is TRBV7-9 and J is TRBJ1-1; TRBD1 agrees at 7 bases. After removal of 5 bases from V and 6 bases from J, the junction contained 12 bases not matched to a gene. The CDR3 runs to 15 residues. The germline V gene encodes CDR1 SEHNR and CDR2 FQNEAQ (reference sequence). The CDR3 bases are TGTGCCAGCAGCACTAGGACAGGCGGCAGCCCTGAAGCTTTCTTT. Protein sequence: CASSTRTGGSPEAFF.

The V and J genes are TRBV5-4 and TRBJ1-5; D is unresolved. The V end lost 1 base, the J end lost 6 bases, and 5 bases lay between the germline ends. The germline V gene encodes CDR1 SGHNT and CDR2 YYREEE (reference sequence). The CDR3 is 12 amino acids. The CDR3 reads CASSLLGQPQHF. The DNA of the CDR3 is TGTGCCAGCAGCTTGTTAGGTCAGCCCCAGCATTTT.

V is TRBV2 and J is TRBJ1-5; D gene unclear. The CDR3 contains 15 residues. Germline values: CDR1 SNHLY, CDR2 FYNNEI. V shed 2 bases and J shed 5 bases, with 13 bases lying between them. The CDR3 is CASSEMRQRHQPQHF. CDR3 nucleotides: TGTGCCAGCAGTGAAATGAGGCAGCGGCATCAGCCCCAGCATTTT.

This chain uses TRBV2 with TRBJ1-3; D unclear. V lost 8 bases and J 0 bases, leaving 5 bases between the germline ends. Per germline, CDR1 SNHLY and CDR2 FYNNEI. This CDR3 comprises 12 residues. The CDR3 region has the DNA TGTGCCAGCCCTAGCTCTGGAAACACCATATATTTT. This sequence encodes CASPSSGNTIYF.

This chain uses TRBV3-1 (or the pseudogene TRBV3-2) with TRBJ2-7; D is undetermined. In germline, CDR1 is LGHDT, CDR2 YNNKEL (reference sequence). Trimming stripped 4 bases from V and 3 bases from J, with 7 bases between. This CDR3 is 12 amino acids long. CDR3 sequence reads: CASSRSFYEQYF. Written as DNA, the CDR3 is TGTGCCAGCAGCCGTAGCTTCTACGAGCAGTACTTC.

The rearrangement links TRBV18 to TRBJ1-1; TRBD1 agrees at 8 bases. The ends lost 3 bases at V and 6 bases at J; junction bases unmatched: 9. The germline V gene encodes CDR1 KGHSH and CDR2 LQKENI. The CDR3 length is 15 residues. CDR3 in amino acids: CASSPRQGAYAEAFF. DNA of the CDR3: TGTGCCAGCTCACCCCGCCAGGGGGCCTACGCTGAAGCTTTCTTT.